This TCR beta chain was identified during a study of T-cell memory formation after mild COVID-19. This CDR3 has 16 residues. Looked up from germline, CDR1 is SGDLS and CDR2 is YYNGEE. V lost 1 base to trimming and J lost 0 bases; unmatched junction nucleotides: 4. Turning to this clonotype: Its target is unknown.

Study results and limitations: Clonal second-wave expansions that peaked on day 37 had unconfirmed SARS-CoV-2 specificity. Memory sampled before infection contained some responding clones, suggesting cross-reactive memory joined.

UMIs and sample barcodes were carried by the TCR alpha and TCR beta cDNA libraries that 5'RACE produced using constant-segment primers. A single record per CDR3 protein comes from TCRdb applying MiXCR to the 5' RACE reads. The sample lists approximately 500,000 distinct CDR3 sequences, around a quarter seen once, with around 13% in the top ten. The sequencing sample was made of PBMCs or a T cell subset sorted from them (not recorded which). This TCR was recovered from an adult woman who had mild COVID-19 (a few samples of this study predate the infection). Cell type and time point are not known. This chain joins TRBV9 and TRBJ2-1; 7 bases line up with TRBD2. CDR3 sequence: CASSVSPGGSYNEQFF. CDR3 coding DNA: TGTGCCAGCAGCGTATCACCGGGGGGCTCCTACAATGAGCAGTTCTTC.